This T cell receptor beta chain was sequenced for a study of tumor and adjacent non-tumor tissue in lung cancer. Study-level information: The cohort had about 12 adenocarcinoma, a couple of squamous cell and 1 small cell patients.

On this clonotype: Its antigen is still unknown. The germline gene is not matched at one end of the junction; a read error may be the cause.

RNA was extracted from bulk tissue without any cell sorting. More than 3 cm separated this lung sample from the edge of the tumor. This CDR3 spans 16 amino acids. CDR1 is SGHAT and CDR2 is FQDESV in the germline V gene (reference sequence). Three rounds of nested PCR, following a modified ARM-PCR protocol, produced the TCRbeta library. TCRdb processed the multiplex PCR reads anew with MiXCR; each CDR3 protein has one entry. The sample includes fewer than 75,000 distinct CDR3 sequences, 65% to 80% seen only once; the top ten take 40% to 50%. Notes on the study in general: Tumor repertoires had a smaller top 100 clone share than normal lung.

V and J are TRBV11-1 and TRBJ2-3; 11 positions match TRBD2. Input material: distant non-tumor lung tissue. The clonotype was recovered from a man between 60 and 75 years old with non-small cell lung cancer. The DNA of the CDR3 is TGTGTCAGCAGCTTGACTAGCGGGACCGGCACAGATACGCAGTATTTT. Amino acids: CVSSLTSGTGTDTQYF.